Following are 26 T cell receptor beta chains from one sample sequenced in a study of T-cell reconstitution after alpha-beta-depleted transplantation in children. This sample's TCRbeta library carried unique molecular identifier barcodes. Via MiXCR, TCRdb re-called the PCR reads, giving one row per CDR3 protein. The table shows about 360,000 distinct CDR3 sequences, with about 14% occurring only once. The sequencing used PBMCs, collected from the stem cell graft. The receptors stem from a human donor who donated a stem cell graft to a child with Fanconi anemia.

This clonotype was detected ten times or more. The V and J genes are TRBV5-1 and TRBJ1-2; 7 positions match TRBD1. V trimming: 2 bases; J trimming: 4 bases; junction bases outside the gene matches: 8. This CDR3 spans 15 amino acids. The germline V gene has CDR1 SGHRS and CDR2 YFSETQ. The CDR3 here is CASSLGDSKFYGYTF. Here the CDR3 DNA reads TGCGCCAGCAGCTTAGGGGACAGTAAATTCTATGGCTACACCTTC.

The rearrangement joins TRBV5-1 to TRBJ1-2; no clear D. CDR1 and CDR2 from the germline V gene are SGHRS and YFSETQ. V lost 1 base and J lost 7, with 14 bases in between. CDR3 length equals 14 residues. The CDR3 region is CASSLLGSEGGYTF. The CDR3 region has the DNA TGCGCCAGCAGCTTGCTAGGTTCCGAGGGTGGCTACACCTTC.

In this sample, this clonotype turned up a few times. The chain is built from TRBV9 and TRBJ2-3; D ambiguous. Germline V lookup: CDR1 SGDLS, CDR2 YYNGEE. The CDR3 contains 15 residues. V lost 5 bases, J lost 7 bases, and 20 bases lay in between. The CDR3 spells CASSPAPRPLNTQYF. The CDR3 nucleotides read TGTGCCAGCAGTCCGGCCCCCCGCCCCCTAAATACGCAGTATTTT.

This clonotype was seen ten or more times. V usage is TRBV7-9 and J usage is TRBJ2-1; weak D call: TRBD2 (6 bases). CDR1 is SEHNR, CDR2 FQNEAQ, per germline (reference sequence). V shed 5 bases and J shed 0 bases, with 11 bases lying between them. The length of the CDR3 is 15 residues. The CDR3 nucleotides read TGTGCCAGCAGCACCAGCGGGTACTCCTACAATGAGCAGTTCTTC. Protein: CASSTSGYSYNEQFF.

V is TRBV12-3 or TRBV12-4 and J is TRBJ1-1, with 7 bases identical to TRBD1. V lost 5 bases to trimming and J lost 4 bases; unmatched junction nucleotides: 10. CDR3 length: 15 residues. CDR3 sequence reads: CASSTRTGRTTEAFF. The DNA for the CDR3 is TGTGCCAGCAGTACCCGGACAGGCCGGACCACTGAAGCTTTCTTT.

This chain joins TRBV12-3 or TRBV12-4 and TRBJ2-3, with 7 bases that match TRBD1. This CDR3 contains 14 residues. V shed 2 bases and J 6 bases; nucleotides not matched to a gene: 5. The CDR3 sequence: CASSLRGGRDTQYF. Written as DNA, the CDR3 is TGTGCCAGCAGTTTAAGAGGGGGCCGGGATACGCAGTATTTT.

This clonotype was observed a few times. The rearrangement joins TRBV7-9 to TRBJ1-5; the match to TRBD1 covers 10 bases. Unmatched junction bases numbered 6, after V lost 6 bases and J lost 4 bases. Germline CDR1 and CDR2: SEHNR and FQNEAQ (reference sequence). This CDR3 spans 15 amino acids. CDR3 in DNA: TGTGCCAGCAGTGAGGACAGGGGGGTTAATCAGCCCCAGCATTTT. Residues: CASSEDRGVNQPQHF.

The CDR3 spells CASSYRGQSGNEQFF. For the CDR3, the DNA is TGTGCCAGCAGTTATAGGGGACAGTCGGGCAATGAGCAGTTCTTC. This chain uses TRBV6-5 with TRBJ2-1; 7 nucleotides agree with TRBD1. With 3 bases clipped from V and 6 bases from J, the junction kept 8 bases outside the gene matches. Germline values: CDR1 MNHEY, CDR2 SVGAGI. This CDR3 contains 15 residues.

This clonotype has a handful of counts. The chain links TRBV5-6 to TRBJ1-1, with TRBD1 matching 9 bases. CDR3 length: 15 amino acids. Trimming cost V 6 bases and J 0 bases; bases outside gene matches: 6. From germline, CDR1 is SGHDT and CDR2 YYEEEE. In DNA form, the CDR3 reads TGTGCCAGCAATGACAGGGGGGAAATGAACACTGAAGCTTTCTTT. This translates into CASNDRGEMNTEAFF.

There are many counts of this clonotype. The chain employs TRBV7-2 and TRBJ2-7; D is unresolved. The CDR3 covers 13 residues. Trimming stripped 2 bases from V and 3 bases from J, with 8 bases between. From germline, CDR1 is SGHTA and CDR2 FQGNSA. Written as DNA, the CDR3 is TGTGCCAGCAGCTTATGGCTTTACTACGAGCAGTACTTC. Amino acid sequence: CASSLWLYYEQYF.

Written as DNA, the CDR3 is TGTGCCAGCAGCTTATTCATGACCACCCGGAACACTGAAGCTTTCTTT. Protein product: CASSLFMTTRNTEAFF. This chain links TRBV7-2 with TRBJ1-1, with D unclear. The CDR3 totals 16 residues. Germline lookup yields CDR1 SGHTA and CDR2 FQGNSA. V lost 2 bases and J 1 base, leaving 14 bases between the germline ends. Supplemented by reference TRBV7-2 and TRBJ1-1, the full variable domain reads GAGVSQSPSNKVTEKGKDVELRCDPISGHTALYWYRQSLGQGLEFLIYFQGNSAPDKSGLPSDRFSAERTGGSVSTLTIQRTQQEDSAVYLCASSLFMTTRNTEAFFGQGTRLTVV.

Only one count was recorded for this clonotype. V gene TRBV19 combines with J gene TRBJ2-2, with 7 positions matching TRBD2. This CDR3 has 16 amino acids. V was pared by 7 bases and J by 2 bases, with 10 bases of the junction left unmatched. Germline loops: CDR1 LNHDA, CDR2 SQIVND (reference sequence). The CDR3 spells CASISFGGTNTGELFF. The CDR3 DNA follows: TGTGCCAGTATTTCGTTCGGGGGGACCAACACCGGGGAGCTGTTTTTT.

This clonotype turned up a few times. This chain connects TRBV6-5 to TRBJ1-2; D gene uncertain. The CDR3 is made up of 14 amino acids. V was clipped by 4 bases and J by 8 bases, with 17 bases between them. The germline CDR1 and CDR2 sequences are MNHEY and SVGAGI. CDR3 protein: CASSSQEAVYGYTF. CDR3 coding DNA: TGTGCCAGCAGTTCTCAAGAGGCAGTCTACGGCTACACCTTC.

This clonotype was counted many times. The CDR3 is CASSFSGGANTGELFF. The CDR3 DNA is TGTGCCAGCAGTTTTAGCGGGGGTGCGAACACCGGGGAGCTGTTTTTT. The chain joins TRBV12-3 or TRBV12-4 to TRBJ2-2; TRBD2 matches at 9 bases. Trimming cost V 3 bases and J 0 bases; bases outside gene matches: 2. The CDR3 totals 16 residues.

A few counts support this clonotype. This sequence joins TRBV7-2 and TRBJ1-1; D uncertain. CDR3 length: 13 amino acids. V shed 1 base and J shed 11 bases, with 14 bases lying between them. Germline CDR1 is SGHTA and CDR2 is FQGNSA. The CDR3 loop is CASSLGPNRVAFF. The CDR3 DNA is TGTGCCAGCAGCTTAGGGCCCAACCGGGTGGCTTTCTTT. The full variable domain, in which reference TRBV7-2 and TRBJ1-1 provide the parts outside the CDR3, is GAGVSQSPSNKVTEKGKDVELRCDPISGHTALYWYRQSLGQGLEFLIYFQGNSAPDKSGLPSDRFSAERTGGSVSTLTIQRTQQEDSAVYLCASSLGPNRVAFFGQGTRLTVV.

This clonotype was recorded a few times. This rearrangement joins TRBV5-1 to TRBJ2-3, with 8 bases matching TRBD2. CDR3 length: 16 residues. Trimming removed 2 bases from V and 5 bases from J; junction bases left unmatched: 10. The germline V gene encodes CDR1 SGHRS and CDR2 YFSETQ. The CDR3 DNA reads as TGCGCCAGCAGCTTAGGATCGGGGGGGCGAGAAGATACGCAGTATTTT. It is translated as CASSLGSGGREDTQYF.

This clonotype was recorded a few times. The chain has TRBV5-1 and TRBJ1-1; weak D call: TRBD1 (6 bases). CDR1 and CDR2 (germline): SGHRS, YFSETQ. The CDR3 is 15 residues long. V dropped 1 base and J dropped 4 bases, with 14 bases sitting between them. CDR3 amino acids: CASSLQGWGTTEAFF. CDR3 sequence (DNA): TGCGCCAGCAGCTTGCAGGGGTGGGGAACCACTGAAGCTTTCTTT.

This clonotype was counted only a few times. The chain's CDR3 is CSVGTGAVHEQYF. The CDR3 coding sequence is TGCAGCGTCGGGACAGGGGCTGTCCACGAGCAGTACTTC. The chain has TRBV29-1 and TRBJ2-7, with 10 bases aligning to TRBD1. Trimming took 6 bases from V and 5 from J; bases not matched to a gene: 7. Germline V gives CDR1 SQVTM, CDR2 ANQGSEA. CDR3 length: 13 residues.

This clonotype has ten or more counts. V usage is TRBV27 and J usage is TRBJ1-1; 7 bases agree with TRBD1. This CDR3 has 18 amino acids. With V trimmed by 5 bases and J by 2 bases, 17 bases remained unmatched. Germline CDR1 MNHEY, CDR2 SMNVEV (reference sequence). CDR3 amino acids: CASSLTGQKKVRNTEAFF. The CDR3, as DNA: TGTGCCAGCAGTCTAACGGGACAGAAGAAGGTCAGAAACACTGAAGCTTTCTTT.

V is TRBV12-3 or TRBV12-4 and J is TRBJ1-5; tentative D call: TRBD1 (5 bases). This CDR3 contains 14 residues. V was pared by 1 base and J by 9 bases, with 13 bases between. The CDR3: CASSLGGDYRPQHF. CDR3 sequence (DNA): TGTGCCAGCAGTTTAGGGGGGGATTATCGGCCCCAGCATTTT.

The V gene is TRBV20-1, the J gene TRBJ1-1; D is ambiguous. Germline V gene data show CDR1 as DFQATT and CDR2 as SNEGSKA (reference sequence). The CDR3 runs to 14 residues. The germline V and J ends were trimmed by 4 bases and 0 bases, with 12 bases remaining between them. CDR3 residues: CSATRAVMNTEAFF. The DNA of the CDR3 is TGCAGTGCTACGAGGGCAGTAATGAACACTGAAGCTTTCTTT.

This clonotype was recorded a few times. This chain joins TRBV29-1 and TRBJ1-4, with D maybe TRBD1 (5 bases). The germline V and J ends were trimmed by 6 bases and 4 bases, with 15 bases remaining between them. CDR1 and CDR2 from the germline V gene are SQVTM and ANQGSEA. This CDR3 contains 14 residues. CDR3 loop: CSVTIMGLNEKLFF. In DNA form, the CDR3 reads TGCAGCGTGACGATCATGGGGCTTAATGAAAAACTGTTTTTT.

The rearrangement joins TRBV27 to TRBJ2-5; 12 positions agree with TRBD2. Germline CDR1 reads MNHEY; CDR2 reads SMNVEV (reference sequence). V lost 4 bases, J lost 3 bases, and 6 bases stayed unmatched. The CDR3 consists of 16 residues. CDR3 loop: CASSSTLAGGKETQYF. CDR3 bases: TGTGCCAGCAGTTCCACACTAGCGGGGGGTAAAGAGACCCAGTACTTC.

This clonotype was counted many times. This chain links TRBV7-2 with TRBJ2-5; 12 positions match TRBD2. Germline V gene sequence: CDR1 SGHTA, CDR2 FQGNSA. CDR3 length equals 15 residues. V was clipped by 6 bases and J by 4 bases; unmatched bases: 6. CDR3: CASSRTSGDAETQYF. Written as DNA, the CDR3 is TGTGCCAGCAGTCGGACTAGCGGGGACGCAGAGACCCAGTACTTC.

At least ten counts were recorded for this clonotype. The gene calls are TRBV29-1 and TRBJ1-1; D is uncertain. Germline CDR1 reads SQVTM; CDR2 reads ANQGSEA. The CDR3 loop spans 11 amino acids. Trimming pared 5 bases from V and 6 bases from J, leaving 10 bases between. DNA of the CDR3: TGCAGCGTTCATGAGGGCGCTGAAGCTTTCTTT. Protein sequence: CSVHEGAEAFF.

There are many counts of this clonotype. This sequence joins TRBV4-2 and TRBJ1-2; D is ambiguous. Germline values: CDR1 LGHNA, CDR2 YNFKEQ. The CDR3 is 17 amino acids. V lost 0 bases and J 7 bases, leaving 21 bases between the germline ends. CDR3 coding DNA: TGTGCCAGCAGCCAAGATGCCCGCAGCCCTGGTGGTGGTGGCTACACCTTC. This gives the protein CASSQDARSPGGGGYTF.